The source of this T cell receptor (beta chain) is a study of blood T cells in healthy people across ages. Study results and limitations: Percentage of naive T cells showed a strong correlation with TCR beta diversity. Nothing was known about donor CMV status, and this possibly confounded expanded clonotype changes.

CDR1 is MNHNY, CDR2 SVGAGI, per germline (reference sequence). The CDR3 is made up of 13 amino acids. V gave up 2 bases and J gave up 6 bases, with 8 bases separating them. Concerning this clonotype: Its target is unknown.

Then a second PCR, running about 6 to 12 cycles, was carried out with a sample-barcoded 5' primer and a J-beta primer mix. A template-switch adaptor that had 12 random nucleotides put a tag on each cDNA molecule. TCRdb re-called the 5' RACE reads through MiXCR, storing one row per CDR3 protein. The sample includes 600,000 to 650,000 distinct CDR3 sequences, roughly three fifths seen only once; the top ten take more than 35%. Peripheral blood, around 9.4 milliliters per donor, was collected. Sequencing used blood. The TCR sequence derives from a man aged 60-69 years in good health. The chain carries TRBV6-6 and TRBJ1-5; tentatively, D is TRBD1 (5 bases). CDR3 protein: CASSYGRGQPQHF. As DNA, the CDR3 is TGTGCCAGCAGTTACGGAAGGGGTCAGCCCCAGCATTTT.